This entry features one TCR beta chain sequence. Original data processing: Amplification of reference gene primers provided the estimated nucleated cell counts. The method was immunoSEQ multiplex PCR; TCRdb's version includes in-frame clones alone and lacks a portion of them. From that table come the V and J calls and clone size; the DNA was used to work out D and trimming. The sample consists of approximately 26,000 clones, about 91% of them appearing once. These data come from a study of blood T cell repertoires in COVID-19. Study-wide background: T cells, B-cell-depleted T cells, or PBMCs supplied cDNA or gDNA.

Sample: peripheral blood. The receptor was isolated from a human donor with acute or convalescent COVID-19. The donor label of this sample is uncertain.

The CDR3 sequence is CSVRQFNTEAFF. CDR3 coding DNA: TGCAGCGTCCGACAGTTTAACACTGAAGCTTTCTTT. The V and J genes are TRBV29-1 and TRBJ1-1; maybe TRBD1 (5 bases). Trimming shortened V by 6 bases and J by 2 bases, and 10 bases separated the two germline ends. The CDR3 has 12 amino acids. Germline V gene data show CDR1 as SQVTM and CDR2 as ANQGSEA.